These 23 T cell receptor beta chains share one sample of origin, sequenced in a study of vaccination and CD4 T cells after COVID-19. The antigens of these receptors remain unknown. Sequenced with the Oncomine TCR Beta short-read assay was DNA taken from cultured CD4+ T cells. Using its own MiXCR run on the PCR reads, TCRdb lists one record per CDR3 protein. Counted here are approximately 13,000 distinct CDR3 sequences, approximately 40% occurring once; the ten biggest clones make up 10%. Specified treatment: roughly 11-day PBMC culture with coronavirus spike peptide pools or control peptides (ViraFEST assay). Sequenced material: CD4+ T cells from blood, cultured in vitro. These receptors originate from a human donor who had recovered from COVID-19.

This clonotype was detected a few times. The rearrangement joins TRBV6-5 to TRBJ1-2; D is unclear. Trimming pared 2 bases from V and 8 bases from J, leaving 15 bases between. CDR1 is MNHEY, CDR2 SVGAGI, per germline. This CDR3 contains 14 residues. The CDR3 sequence: CASSYMSTAGGYTF. CDR3 in DNA: TGTGCCAGCAGTTACATGTCAACAGCGGGGGGCTACACCTTC.

Concerning this clonotype: A read error may produce the germline difference seen at one junction end. The V and J genes are TRBV27 and TRBJ2-1; D is unclear. This CDR3 comprises 13 residues. Germline CDR1 is MNHEY and CDR2 is SMNVEV (reference sequence). Here the CDR3 DNA reads TGTGCCAGCAGTTTATCGCCTGAAGGTCTTAGGCTCTTC. It specifies CASSLSPEGLRLF.

This chain uses TRBV19 with TRBJ1-6; D unresolved. Trimming left V 3 bases short and J 13 bases short, with 16 bases between. The CDR3 extends over 14 amino acids. The germline CDR1 and CDR2 sequences are LNHDA and SQIVND (reference sequence). This chain's CDR3 is CASSMVSDGGPLHF. The CDR3 coding sequence is TGTGCCAGTAGTATGGTTTCAGACGGTGGGCCCCTCCACTTT.

This chain links TRBV4-3 with TRBJ2-1, with TRBD2 matching 14 bases. V dropped 0 bases and J dropped 10; count of bases not matched to a gene: 5. CDR1 and CDR2 from the germline V gene are LGHNA and YSLEER. The CDR3 has 16 residues. CDR3 nucleotide sequence: TGCGCCAGCAGCCAAGAGGGACTAGCGGGAGTGGAAGAGCAGTTCTTC. Translating it yields CASSQEGLAGVEEQFF.

This chain links TRBV6-5 with TRBJ2-5, with 11 nucleotides matching TRBD2. Germline V gives CDR1 MNHEY, CDR2 SVGAGI. CDR3 length equals 16 residues. V gave up 0 bases and J gave up 7 bases; unmatched junction bases: 7. The CDR3 DNA is TGTGCCAGCAGTTACTCGACTAGCGGGAAGGGGGGGACCCAGTACTTC. It codes for CASSYSTSGKGGTQYF.

This chain uses TRBV7-2 with TRBJ2-1; 7 bases fit TRBD2. J gave up 3 bases and V 1 base, and 6 bases lay outside the gene matches. The germline V gene has CDR1 SGHTA and CDR2 FQGNSA. The CDR3 length is 16 residues. As DNA, the CDR3 is TGTGCCAGCAGCTTAGTTCGGACTAGGGGCTACAATGAGCAGTTCTTC. Its translation: CASSLVRTRGYNEQFF. The whole variable domain, filled in from reference TRBV7-2 and TRBJ2-1, reads GAGVSQSPSNKVTEKGKDVELRCDPISGHTALYWYRQSLGQGLEFLIYFQGNSAPDKSGLPSDRFSAERTGGSVSTLTIQRTQQEDSAVYLCASSLVRTRGYNEQFFGPGTRLTVL.

V and J are TRBV5-1 and TRBJ2-1; 7 bases are a match to TRBD2. Germline V lookup: CDR1 SGHRS, CDR2 YFSETQ. Trimming at V came to 5 bases and at J to 4 bases, leaving 9 bases not matched to a gene. CDR3 length: 15 residues. The CDR3: CASSWSSGLYNEQFF. The CDR3 DNA is TGCGCCAGCAGTTGGAGTAGCGGGCTGTACAATGAGCAGTTCTTC.

This clonotype has just a few counts. V and J are TRBV5-1 and TRBJ1-2, with 7 positions matching TRBD1. The CDR3 sequence is 13 residues long. The germline gives CDR1 SGHRS, CDR2 YFSETQ. V lost 5 bases and J lost 6; bases outside the gene matches: 7. The CDR3 DNA reads as TGCGCCAGCAGACCCGCAGGGGGAGATGGCTACACCTTC. Protein product: CASRPAGGDGYTF.

The chain combines TRBV9 with TRBJ2-7, with TRBD2 identical over 14 bases. CDR1 and CDR2 from the germline V gene are SGDLS and YYNGEE. The CDR3 is 15 residues long. V lost 1 base and J lost 6; bases outside the gene matches: 3. CDR3 coding DNA: TGTGCCAGCAGCGTAACCGGGACTAGCGGGAGCGAGCAGTACTTC. This gives the protein CASSVTGTSGSEQYF.

The V gene is TRBV20-1, the J gene TRBJ2-7; D perhaps matches TRBD1 (6 bases). The CDR3 totals 17 residues. With 0 bases removed from V and 2 bases from J, the gap between germline ends came to 20 bases. Germline V gene data show CDR1 as DFQATT and CDR2 as SNEGSKA (reference sequence). CDR3 region: CSARDLGPQGPTYEQYF. CDR3 coding DNA: TGCAGTGCTAGAGATCTTGGCCCGCAGGGGCCGACCTACGAGCAGTACTTC.

This clonotype was detected a few times. The J gene is TRBJ1-1, the V gene TRBV7-9; TRBD1 is a possible D gene (5 bases). The V and J ends lost 8 bases and 1 base respectively, with 11 bases between them. The germline gives CDR1 SEHNR, CDR2 FQNEAQ (reference sequence). CDR3 length equals 13 residues. The CDR3 coding sequence is TGTGCCAGCGGCAGGGCCGGGAACACTGAAGCTTTCTTT. Translation gives CASGRAGNTEAFF.

This rearrangement joins TRBV6-1 to TRBJ2-3; no definite D call. The CDR3 contains 13 residues. CDR1 MNHNS and CDR2 SASEGT come from the germline V gene. Trimming left V 4 bases short and J 4 bases short, with 9 bases between. The CDR3 nucleotides are TGTGCCAGCAGTGTCGAGGCGCCAGATACGCAGTATTTT. Translated, it gives CASSVEAPDTQYF.

This chain uses TRBV5-4 with TRBJ2-3; D unclear. The germline V and J ends were trimmed by 0 bases and 6 bases, with 14 bases remaining between them. CDR1 is SGHNT and CDR2 is YYREEE in the germline V gene (reference sequence). The CDR3 runs to 15 residues. The CDR3 bases are TGTGCCAGCAGCTTGGGTCTACTGAAACTCGATACGCAGTATTTT. Translated, it gives CASSLGLLKLDTQYF.

This clonotype was recorded a few times. The chain carries TRBV6-1 and TRBJ2-5; 7 positions match TRBD1. The CDR3 sequence is 14 residues long. Per the germline V gene, CDR1 is MNHNS and CDR2 is SASEGT. With V trimmed by 9 bases and J by 2 bases, 9 bases remained unmatched. The CDR3 protein is CASQVGTVQETQYF. DNA of the CDR3: TGTGCCAGTCAAGTGGGGACAGTTCAAGAGACCCAGTACTTC.

The rearrangement joins TRBV28 to TRBJ1-4; D perhaps matches TRBD1 (6 bases). The V end was cut by 7 bases, the J end by 5 bases, with 14 bases between. The CDR3 runs to 14 residues. Germline V gene sequence: CDR1 MDHEN, CDR2 SYDVKM. DNA of the CDR3: TGTGCCAGCACCTCACAGGACAGCAATGAAAAACTGTTTTTT. Its protein product is CASTSQDSNEKLFF.

This rearrangement joins TRBV2 to TRBJ2-7; the D gene is possibly TRBD2 (6 bases). V lost 3 bases, J lost 6 bases, and 18 bases lay in between. Germline assignment: CDR1 SNHLY and CDR2 FYNNEI. The CDR3 consists of 15 residues. This CDR3 reads CASSEGIRGLSEQYF. The CDR3 DNA follows: TGTGCCAGCAGTGAGGGAATTCGGGGACTCTCCGAGCAGTACTTC. Full variable domain (missing parts from reference TRBV2 and TRBJ2-7): EPEVTQTPSHQVTQMGQEVILRCVPISNHLYFYWYRQILGQKVEFLVSFYNNEISEKSEIFDDQFSVERPDGSNFTLKIRSTKLEDSAMYFCASSEGIRGLSEQYFGPGTRLTVT.

This chain joins TRBV20-1 and TRBJ2-7; 7 bases agree with TRBD2. The CDR3 has 17 residues. J gave up 0 bases and V 0 bases, and 11 bases lay outside the gene matches. The germline V gene has CDR1 DFQATT and CDR2 SNEGSKA (reference sequence). This CDR3 reads CSARDRFGRDYSYEQYF. The CDR3 DNA reads TGCAGTGCTAGAGATAGATTTGGGAGGGACTACTCCTACGAGCAGTACTTC.

This clonotype was seen a few times. The chain uses TRBV20-1 and TRBJ2-1; 11 bases align to TRBD2. CDR1 is DFQATT and CDR2 is SNEGSKA in the germline V gene (reference sequence). V was pared by 6 bases and J by 6 bases, with 7 bases of the junction left unmatched. The CDR3 covers 14 residues. The CDR3 spells CSAPGTSGTNEQFF. The CDR3, as DNA: TGCAGTGCCCCCGGGACTAGCGGAACCAATGAGCAGTTCTTC.

This chain uses TRBV28 with TRBJ1-1; 10 bases are shared with TRBD1. V trimming: 7 bases; J trimming: 7 bases; junction bases outside the gene matches: 9. From germline, CDR1 is MDHEN and CDR2 SYDVKM. The CDR3 consists of 14 residues. The CDR3 nucleotides read TGTGCCAGCAAAATTGGGACAGGGGTCGTTGAAGCTTTCTTT. It is translated as CASKIGTGVVEAFF.

In its sample, this clonotype was seen once. The chain combines TRBV6-1 with TRBJ1-4; D remains unclear. V lost 8 bases, J lost 0 bases, and 10 bases lay in between. The CDR3 is 14 amino acids. In germline, CDR1 is MNHNS, CDR2 SASEGT. The CDR3 is CASRSPATNEKLFF. The CDR3 DNA reads TGTGCCAGCCGAAGTCCGGCAACTAATGAAAAACTGTTTTTT.

This rearrangement joins TRBV11-2 to TRBJ2-1, with 8 bases identical to TRBD2. The V segment lost 3 bases and the J segment 9 bases; nucleotides outside the gene matches: 10. CDR3 size: 15 residues. Germline V CDR1 and CDR2: SGHAT, FQNNGV. The chain's CDR3 is CASSFLAGGFGEQFF. The DNA for the CDR3 is TGTGCCAGCAGCTTCCTTGCGGGAGGTTTTGGTGAGCAGTTCTTC.

This clonotype was observed a few times. The chain couples TRBV20-1 to TRBJ1-5; D unclear. The CDR3 extends over 12 amino acids. The V end was cut by 6 bases, the J end by 0 bases, with 6 bases between. The germline CDR1 and CDR2 sequences are DFQATT and SNEGSKA (reference sequence). CDR3 loop: CSASYSNQPQHF. The CDR3 DNA follows: TGCAGTGCGAGTTATAGCAATCAGCCCCAGCATTTT.

The genes are TRBV30 and TRBJ2-3; 7 bases agree with TRBD1. V trimming: 2 bases; J trimming: 9 bases; junction bases outside the gene matches: 5. The germline V gene has CDR1 GTSNPN and CDR2 SVGIG (reference sequence). This CDR3 is 12 amino acids long. The CDR3 nucleotides read TGTGCCTGGAGTAGAGACAGGGTCACGCAGTATTTT. Translating gives CAWSRDRVTQYF.